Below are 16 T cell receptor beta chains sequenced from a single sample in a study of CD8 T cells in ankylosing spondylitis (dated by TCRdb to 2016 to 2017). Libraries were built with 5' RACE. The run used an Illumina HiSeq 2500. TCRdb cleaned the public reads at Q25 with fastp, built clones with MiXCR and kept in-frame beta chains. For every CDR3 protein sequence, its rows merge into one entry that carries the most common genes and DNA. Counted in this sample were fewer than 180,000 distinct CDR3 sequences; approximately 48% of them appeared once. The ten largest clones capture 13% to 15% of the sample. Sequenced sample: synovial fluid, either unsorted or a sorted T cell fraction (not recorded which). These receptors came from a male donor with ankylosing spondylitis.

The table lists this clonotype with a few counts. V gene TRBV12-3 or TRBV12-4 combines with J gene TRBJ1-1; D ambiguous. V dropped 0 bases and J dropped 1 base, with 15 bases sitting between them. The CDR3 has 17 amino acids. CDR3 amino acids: CASSLADYSQPNTEAFF. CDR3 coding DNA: TGTGCCAGCAGTTTAGCCGATTACAGTCAACCGAACACTGAAGCTTTCTTT.

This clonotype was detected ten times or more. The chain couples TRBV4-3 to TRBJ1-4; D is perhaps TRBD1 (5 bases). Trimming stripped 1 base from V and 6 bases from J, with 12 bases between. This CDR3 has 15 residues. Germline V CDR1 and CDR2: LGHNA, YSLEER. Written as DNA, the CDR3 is TGCGCCAGCAGCCAAGTTTACTTCAGGGATGAAAAACTGTTTTTT. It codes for CASSQVYFRDEKLFF.

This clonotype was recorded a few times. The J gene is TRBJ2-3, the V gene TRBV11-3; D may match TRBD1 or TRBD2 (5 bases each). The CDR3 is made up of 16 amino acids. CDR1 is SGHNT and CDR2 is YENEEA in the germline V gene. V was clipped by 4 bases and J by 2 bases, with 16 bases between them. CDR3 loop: CASSSFRDGATDTQYF. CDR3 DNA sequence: TGTGCCAGCAGCTCTTTCCGGGACGGTGCCACAGATACGCAGTATTTT.

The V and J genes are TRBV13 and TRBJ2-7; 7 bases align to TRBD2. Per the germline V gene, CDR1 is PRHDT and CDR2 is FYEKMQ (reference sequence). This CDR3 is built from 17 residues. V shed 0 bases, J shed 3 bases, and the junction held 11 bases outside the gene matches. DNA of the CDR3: TGTGCCAGCAGCTTAGGACTGGGCGGGAGTAGGTTCTACGAGCAGTACTTC. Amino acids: CASSLGLGGSRFYEQYF.

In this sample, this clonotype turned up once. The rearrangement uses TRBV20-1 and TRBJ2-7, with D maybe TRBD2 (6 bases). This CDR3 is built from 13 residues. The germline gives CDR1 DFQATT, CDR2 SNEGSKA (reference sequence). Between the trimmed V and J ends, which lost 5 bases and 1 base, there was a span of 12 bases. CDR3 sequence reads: CSAPRLDSYEQYF. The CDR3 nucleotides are TGCAGTGCTCCCCGACTAGATTCCTACGAGCAGTACTTC.

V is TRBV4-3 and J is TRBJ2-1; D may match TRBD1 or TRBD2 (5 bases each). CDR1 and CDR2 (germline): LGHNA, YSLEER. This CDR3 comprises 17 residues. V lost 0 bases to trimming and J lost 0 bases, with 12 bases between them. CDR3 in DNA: TGCGCCAGCAGCCAAGATTTGGGACCTTTCTCCTACAATGAGCAGTTCTTC. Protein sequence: CASSQDLGPFSYNEQFF.

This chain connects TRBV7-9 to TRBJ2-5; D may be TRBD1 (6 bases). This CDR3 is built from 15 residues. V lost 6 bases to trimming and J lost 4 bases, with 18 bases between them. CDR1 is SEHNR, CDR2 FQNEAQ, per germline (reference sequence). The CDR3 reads CASRAEGDLGETQYF. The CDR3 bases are TGTGCCAGCAGAGCAGAGGGGGACCTGGGAGAGACCCAGTACTTC.

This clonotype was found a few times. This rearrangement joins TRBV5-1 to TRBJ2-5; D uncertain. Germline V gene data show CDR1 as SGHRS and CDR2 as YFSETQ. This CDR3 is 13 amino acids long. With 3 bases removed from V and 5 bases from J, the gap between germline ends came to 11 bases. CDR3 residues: CASSYTPLETQYF. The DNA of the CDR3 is TGCGCCAGCAGCTACACCCCACTGGAGACCCAGTACTTC.

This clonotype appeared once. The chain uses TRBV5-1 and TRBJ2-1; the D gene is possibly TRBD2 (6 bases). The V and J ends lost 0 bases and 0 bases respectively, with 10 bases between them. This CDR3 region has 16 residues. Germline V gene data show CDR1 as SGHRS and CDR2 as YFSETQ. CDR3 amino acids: CASSLVAVVSYNEQFF. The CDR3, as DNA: TGCGCCAGCAGCTTGGTAGCGGTAGTCTCCTACAATGAGCAGTTCTTC. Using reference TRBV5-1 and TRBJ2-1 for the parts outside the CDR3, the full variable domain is KAGVTQTPRYLIKTRGQQVTLSCSPISGHRSVSWYQQTPGQGLQFLFEYFSETQRNKGNFPGRFSGRQFSNSRSEMNVSTLELGDSALYLCASSLVAVVSYNEQFFGPGTRLTVL.

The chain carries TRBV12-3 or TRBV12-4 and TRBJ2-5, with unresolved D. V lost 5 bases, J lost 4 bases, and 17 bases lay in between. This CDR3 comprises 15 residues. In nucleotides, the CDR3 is TGTGCCAGCAGTCTCGGATGGCTACGGAGAGAGACCCAGTACTTC. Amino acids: CASSLGWLRRETQYF.

CDR3 loop: CAIRIRAGTSTDTQYF. CDR3 DNA: TGTGCCATCAGGATCAGAGCGGGGACTAGCACAGATACGCAGTATTTT. This chain links TRBV10-3 with TRBJ2-3; TRBD2 matches at 7 bases. Trimming took 6 bases from V and 0 from J; bases not matched to a gene: 9. The CDR3 sequence is 16 residues long. The germline V gene encodes CDR1 ENHRY and CDR2 SYGVKD.

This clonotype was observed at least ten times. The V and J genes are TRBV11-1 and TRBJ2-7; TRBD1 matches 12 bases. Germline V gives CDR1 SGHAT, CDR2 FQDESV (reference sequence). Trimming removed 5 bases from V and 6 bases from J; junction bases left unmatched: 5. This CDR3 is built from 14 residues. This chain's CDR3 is CASSPRDRGREQYF. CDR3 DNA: TGTGCCAGCAGCCCCCGGGACAGGGGGCGCGAGCAGTACTTC.

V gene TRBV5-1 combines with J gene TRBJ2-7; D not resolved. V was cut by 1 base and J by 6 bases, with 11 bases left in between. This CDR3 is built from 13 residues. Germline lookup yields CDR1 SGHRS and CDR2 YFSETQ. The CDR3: CASSLPERSEQYF. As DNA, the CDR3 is TGCGCCAGCAGCTTGCCAGAGAGGTCCGAGCAGTACTTC.

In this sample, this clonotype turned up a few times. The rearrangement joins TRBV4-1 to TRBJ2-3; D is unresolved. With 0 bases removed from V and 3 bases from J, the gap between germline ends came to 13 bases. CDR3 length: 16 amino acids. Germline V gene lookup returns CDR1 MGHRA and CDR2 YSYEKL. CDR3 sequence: CASSQDIAYPTDTQYF. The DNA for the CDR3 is TGCGCCAGCAGCCAAGATATAGCCTATCCTACAGATACGCAGTATTTT.

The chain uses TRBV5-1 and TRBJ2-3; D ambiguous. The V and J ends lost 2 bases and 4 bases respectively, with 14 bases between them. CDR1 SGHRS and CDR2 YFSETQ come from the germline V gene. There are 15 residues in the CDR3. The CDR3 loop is CASSFWPIKADTQYF. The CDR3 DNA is TGCGCCAGCAGCTTCTGGCCCATTAAAGCAGATACGCAGTATTTT.

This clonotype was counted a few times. This CDR3 is CASSFTGARGRPTEAFF. Written as DNA, the CDR3 is TGTGCCAGCAGTTTTACGGGGGCCAGGGGTCGGCCCACTGAAGCTTTCTTT. J is TRBJ1-1 and V is TRBV6-5, with D tentatively TRBD1 (6 bases). V was pared by 4 bases and J by 4 bases, with 22 bases between. This CDR3 contains 17 residues. Per the germline V gene, CDR1 is MNHEY and CDR2 is SVGAGI.